A selection of T cell receptor beta chains follows, all from one sample in a study of blood T cell repertoires in COVID-19. Some clones are missing from TCRdb's copy, which holds only in-frame ones; the method was immunoSEQ multiplex PCR. This table holds approximately 88,000 clones, 60% to 85% found once. The sequencing input was peripheral blood. These receptors originate from a man aged 50 to 59 who had recovered from COVID-19. Each CDR3 is given without its conserved first and last residue. Each record gives: J gene, V gene, CDR3 length, CDR3 protein.

>TRBJ1-5|TRBV30|11
AWSQGNHQPQH
>TRBJ2-1|TRBV19|13
ATGGTGSSYNEQF
>TRBJ1-3|TRBV3-1/TRBV3-2|14
ASSPRQGSSGNTIY
>TRBJ2-1|TRBV7-2|14
ASSLVGGPPYNEQF
>TRBJ1-1|TRBV3-1/TRBV3-2|11
ASTGTGVTEAF
>TRBJ2-7|TRBV6-5|12
ASRAGTGSYEQY
>TRBJ2-2|TRBV5-1|15
ASSSLAGDPLAGELF
>TRBJ2-7|TRBV15|16
ATSRAPAGTGGLYEQY
>TRBJ2-1|TRBV12-3/TRBV12-4|9
ASSSYNEQF
>TRBJ1-3|TRBV5-1|12
ASSLDRLRNTIY
>TRBJ2-7|TRBV3-1/TRBV3-2|12
ASSQDVVTYEQY
>TRBJ1-1|TRBV30|13
AWSSQAGGSTEAF
>TRBJ2-1|TRBV6-5|9
ASRNFGEQF
>TRBJ2-3|TRBV15|12
ATSRAGGPNTQY
>TRBJ2-7|TRBV5-3|12
ARSPGTGSYEQY
>TRBJ2-1|TRBV5-1|14
ASSLDSGRVSDEQF
>TRBJ2-5|TRBV6-6|17
ASSSGMLAGGPGQETQY
>TRBJ2-7|TRBV28|10
ASSFARIEQY
>TRBJ2-7|TRBV14|13
AGPGGLIMGEEQY
>TRBJ1-1|TRBV27|9
ASSSRGEAF
>TRBJ1-4|TRBV19|17
ASSILTSWARAGNEKLF
>TRBJ1-5|TRBV6-5|11
ATGTGRDQPQH
>TRBJ2-5|TRBV14|13
ASSHPSGTKETQY
>TRBJ1-1|TRBV6-5|9
ASFRRTEAF
>TRBJ1-5|TRBV30|12
AWSAGLLNQPQH
>TRBJ2-3|TRBV9|13
ASSVQQGTTDTQY
>TRBJ2-7|TRBV5-1|12
ASMVTAGTYEQY
>TRBJ1-1|TRBV5-5|12
ASSLDRGNTEAF